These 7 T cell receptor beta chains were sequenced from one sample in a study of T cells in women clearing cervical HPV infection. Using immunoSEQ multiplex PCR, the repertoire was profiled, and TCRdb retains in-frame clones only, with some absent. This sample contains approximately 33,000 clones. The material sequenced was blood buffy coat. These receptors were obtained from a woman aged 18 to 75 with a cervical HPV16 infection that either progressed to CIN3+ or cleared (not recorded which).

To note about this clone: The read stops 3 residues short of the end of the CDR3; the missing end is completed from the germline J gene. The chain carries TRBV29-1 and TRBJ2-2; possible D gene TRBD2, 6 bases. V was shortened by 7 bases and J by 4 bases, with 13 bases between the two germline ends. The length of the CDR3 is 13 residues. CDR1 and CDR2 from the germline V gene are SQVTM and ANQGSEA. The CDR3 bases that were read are TGCAGCGCACTCGGGGGTATCACCGGGGAG. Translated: CSALGGITGE. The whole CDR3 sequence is CSALGGITGELFF.

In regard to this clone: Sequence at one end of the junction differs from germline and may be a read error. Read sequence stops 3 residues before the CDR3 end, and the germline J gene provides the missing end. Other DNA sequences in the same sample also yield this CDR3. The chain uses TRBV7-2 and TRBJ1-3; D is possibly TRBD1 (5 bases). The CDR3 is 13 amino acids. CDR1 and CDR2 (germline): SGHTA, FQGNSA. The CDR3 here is CASSPQGVNTIYF. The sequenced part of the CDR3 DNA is TGTGCCAGCAGCCCCCAGGGAGTAAACACG. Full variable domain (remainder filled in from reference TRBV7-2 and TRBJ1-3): GAGVSQSPSNKVTEKGKDVELRCDPISGHTALYWYRQSLGQGLEFLIYFQGNSAPDKSGLPSDRFSAERTGGSVSTLTIQRTQQEDSAVYLCASSPQGVNTIYFGEGSWLTVV.

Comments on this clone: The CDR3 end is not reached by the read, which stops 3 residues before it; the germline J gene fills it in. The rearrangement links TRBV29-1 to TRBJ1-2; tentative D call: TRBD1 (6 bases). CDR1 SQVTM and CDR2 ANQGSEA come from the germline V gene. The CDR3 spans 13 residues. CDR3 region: CSVVRGGAETYTF. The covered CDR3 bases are TGCAGCGTTGTTCGGGGGGGGGCCGAGACC. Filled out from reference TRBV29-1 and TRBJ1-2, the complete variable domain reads SAVISQKPSRDICQRGTSLTIQCQVDSQVTMMFWYRQQPGQSLTLIATANQGSEATYESGFVIDKFPISRPNLTFSTLTVSNMSPEDSSIYLCSVVRGGAETYTFGSGTRLTVV.

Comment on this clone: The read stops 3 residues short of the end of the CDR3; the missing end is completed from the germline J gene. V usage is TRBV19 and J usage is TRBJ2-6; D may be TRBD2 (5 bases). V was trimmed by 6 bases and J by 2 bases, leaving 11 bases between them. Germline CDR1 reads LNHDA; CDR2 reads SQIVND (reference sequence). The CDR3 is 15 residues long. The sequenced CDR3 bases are TGTGCCAGTAGCCGTTTGAGGGCTGGGGCCAACGTC. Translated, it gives CASSRLRAGANV. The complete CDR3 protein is CASSRLRAGANVLTF.

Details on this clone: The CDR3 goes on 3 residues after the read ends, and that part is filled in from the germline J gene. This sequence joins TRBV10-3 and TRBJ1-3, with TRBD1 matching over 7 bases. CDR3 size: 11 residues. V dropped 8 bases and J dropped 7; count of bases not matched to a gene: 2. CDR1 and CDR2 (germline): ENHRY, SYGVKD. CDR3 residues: CAIGTDNTIYF. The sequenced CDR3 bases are TGTGCCATCGGGACAGACAACACC.

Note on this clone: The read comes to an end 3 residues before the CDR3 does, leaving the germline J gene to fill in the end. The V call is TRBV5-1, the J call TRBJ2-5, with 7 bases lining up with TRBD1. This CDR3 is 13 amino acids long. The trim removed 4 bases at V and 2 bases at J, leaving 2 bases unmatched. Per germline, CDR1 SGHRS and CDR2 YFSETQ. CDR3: CASSQGQQETQYF. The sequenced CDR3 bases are TGCGCCAGCAGCCAGGGACAGCAAGAGACC.

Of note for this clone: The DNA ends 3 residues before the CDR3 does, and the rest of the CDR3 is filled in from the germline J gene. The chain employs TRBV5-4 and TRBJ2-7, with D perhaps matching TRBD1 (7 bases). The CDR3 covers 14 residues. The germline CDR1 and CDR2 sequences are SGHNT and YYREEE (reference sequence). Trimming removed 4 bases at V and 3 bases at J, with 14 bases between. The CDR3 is CASSPRQGGYEQYF. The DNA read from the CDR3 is TGTGCCAGCAGCCCGCGACAGGGAGGCTACGAG.